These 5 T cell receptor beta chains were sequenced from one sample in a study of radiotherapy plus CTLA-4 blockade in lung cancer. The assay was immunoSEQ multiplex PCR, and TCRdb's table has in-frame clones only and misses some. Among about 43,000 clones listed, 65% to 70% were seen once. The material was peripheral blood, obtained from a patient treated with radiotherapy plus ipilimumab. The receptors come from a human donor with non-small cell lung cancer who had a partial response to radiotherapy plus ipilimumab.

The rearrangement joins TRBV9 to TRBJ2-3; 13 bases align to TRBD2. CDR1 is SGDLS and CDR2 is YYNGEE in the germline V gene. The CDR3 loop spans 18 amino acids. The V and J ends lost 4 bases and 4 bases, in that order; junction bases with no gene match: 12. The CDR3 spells CASSPRGVLAGGPDTQYF. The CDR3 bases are TGTGCCAGCAGCCCGCGGGGGGTACTAGCGGGGGGGCCAGATACGCAGTATTTT.

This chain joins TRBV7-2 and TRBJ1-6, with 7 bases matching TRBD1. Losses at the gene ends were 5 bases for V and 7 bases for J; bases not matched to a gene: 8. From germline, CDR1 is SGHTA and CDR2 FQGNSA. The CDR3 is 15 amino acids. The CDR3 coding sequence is TGTGCCAGCAGCCCCAGGACAGGTTACAATTCACCCCTCCACTTT. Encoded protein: CASSPRTGYNSPLHF.

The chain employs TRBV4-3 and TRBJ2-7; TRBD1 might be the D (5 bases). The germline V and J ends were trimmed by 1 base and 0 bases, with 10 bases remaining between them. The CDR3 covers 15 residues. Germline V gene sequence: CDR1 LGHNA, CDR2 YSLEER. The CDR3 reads CASSQGQSYSYEQYF. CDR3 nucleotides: TGCGCCAGCAGCCAAGGACAGTCCTACTCCTACGAGCAGTACTTC.

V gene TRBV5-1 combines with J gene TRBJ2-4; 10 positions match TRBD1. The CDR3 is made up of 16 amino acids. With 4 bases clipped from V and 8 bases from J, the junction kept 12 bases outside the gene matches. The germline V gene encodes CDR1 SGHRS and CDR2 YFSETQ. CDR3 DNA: TGCGCCAGCAGCCCGGACCCCATCGGGACAGGGGACATTCAGTACTTC. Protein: CASSPDPIGTGDIQYF.

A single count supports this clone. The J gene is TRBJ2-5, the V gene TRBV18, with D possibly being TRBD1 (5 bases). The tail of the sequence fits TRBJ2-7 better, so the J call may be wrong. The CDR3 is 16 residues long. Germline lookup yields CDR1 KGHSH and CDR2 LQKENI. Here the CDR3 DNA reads TGTGCCAGCTCACCACTTCGACAGTCGACCTCCTACGAGCAGTACTTC. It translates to CASSPLRQSTSYEQYF.